This T cell receptor beta chain was sequenced in a study of shared clonotypes between healthy human individuals. Whole-study context: CD4 naive and CD4 memory each took three plates per donor, while CD8 naive took two and CD8 memory one.

This CDR3 comprises 18 residues. V shed 0 bases and J shed 0 bases, with 15 bases lying between them. The germline CDR1 and CDR2 sequences are SGHRS and YFSETQ. Generated by immunoSEQ multiplex PCR, the TCRdb table keeps only in-frame clones and is missing some. The sample has about 2.3 million clones; 90% to 95% are singletons. A word on this clone: Its antigen is still unknown.

Study-wide points: Estimated richness values were generally larger in naive subsets than in memory subsets.

Sequenced sample: naive CD4+ T cells from PBMCs. Subset of the sample: CD45RA+ positively selected. The receptor was isolated from a young man in good health. Some clones in this sample may be carry-over from other donors' samples. The chain links TRBV5-1 to TRBJ2-2; D may match TRBD1 or TRBD2 (6 bases each). The DNA for the CDR3 is TGCGCCAGCAGCTTGGAAGGGCTCGGGGGCGCGAACACCGGGGAGCTGTTTTTT. Amino acid sequence: CASSLEGLGGANTGELFF.